This is a list of T cell receptor beta chains from one sample in a study of T cell responses to AZD1222 COVID-19 vaccine. TCRdb's copy holds only in-frame clones and misses some; the assay was immunoSEQ multiplex PCR. The sample yields some 100,000 clones, about 86% seen once. The material sequenced was peripheral blood, taken on day 0 of AZD1222 vaccination. The receptors were sampled from an adult in good health. CDR3s include the opening cysteine and the closing phenylalanine or tryptophan. The D gene is left open where the match is weak. Part of the rows lack a size; the others show once, few, many or a class for expanded clones.

length	D	J	size	V	DNA	CDR3
11	.	TRBJ2-1	.	TRBV20-1	TGCAGTGCTCGGAGGGTTCGGGGGCAGTTCTTC	CSARRVRGQFF
18	TRBD1	TRBJ1-3	.	TRBV11-2	TGTGCCAGCAGCCCCCGGGACAGGGGTGTCGGGTTTGGAAACACCATATATTTT	CASSPRDRGVGFGNTIYF
14	.	TRBJ1-1	once	TRBV5-6	TGTGCCAGCAGCTTCAGTGGGAGTAACACTGAAGCTTTCTTT	CASSFSGSNTEAFF
16	TRBD1	TRBJ1-1	.	TRBV11-2	TGTGCCAGCAGCTCGGGACAGGGAGGCTGGAACACTGAAGCTTTCTTT	CASSSGQGGWNTEAFF
14	.	TRBJ1-2	.	TRBV15	TGTGCCACCAGCAGAGACCTGGAAGGTTGGGGCTACACCTTC	CATSRDLEGWGYTF
15	TRBD1	TRBJ2-5	.	TRBV14	TGTGCCAGCAGCCTAATCGGACAGGGGCGGGAGACCCAGTACTTC	CASSLIGQGRETQYF
14	.	TRBJ1-4	.	TRBV4-3	TGCGCCAGCAGCCAAGGGCTGGGGCAGGAAAAACTGTTTTTT	CASSQGLGQEKLFF
12	.	TRBJ1-1	.	TRBV7-8	TGTGCCAGCAGCCCTCAGGGATTGGGGGCTTTCTTT	CASSPQGLGAFF
14	TRBD2	TRBJ2-1	.	TRBV19	TGTGCCAGTAGTATAGGGACTAGATACAATGAGCAGTTCTTC	CASSIGTRYNEQFF
15	.	TRBJ2-7	.	TRBV28	TGTGCCATCCTACCGACGGCGAAAATAGGGAACGAGCAGTACTTC	CAILPTAKIGNEQYF
12	.	TRBJ2-3	.	TRBV19	TGTGCCAGTAGTATTGGAGGGGATACGCAGTATTTT	CASSIGGDTQYF
14	.	TRBJ1-2	once	TRBV5-1	TGCGCCAGCAGCTTGTCGCCCGTGAACTATGGCTACACCTTC	CASSLSPVNYGYTF
12	.	TRBJ1-2	.	TRBV4-1	TGCGCCAGCAGCCAAGAAATCGGTGGCTACACCTTC	CASSQEIGGYTF
14	TRBD1	TRBJ2-7	.	TRBV7-8	TGTGCCAGCAGCTGGGGACAGGGGCGCTACGAGCAGTACTTC	CASSWGQGRYEQYF
14	TRBD1	TRBJ1-5	.	TRBV7-8	TGTGCCAGCACCGAAGTCCAGGGGGACAAGGCCCAGCATTTT	CASTEVQGDKAQHF
16	TRBD1	TRBJ2-1	.	TRBV6-2/TRBV6-3	TGTGCCAGCAGTTACGGACAGGGACGGTCCTACAATGAGCAGTTCTTC	CASSYGQGRSYNEQFF
16	TRBD1	TRBJ1-4	.	TRBV19	TGTGCCAGTAGTATGAAGGGGGCGACGACTAATGAAAAACTGTTTTTT	CASSMKGATTNEKLFF
17	.	TRBJ2-7	few	TRBV30	TGTGCCTGGAGTGTACCCCAAACAGGGGCTCGGGGGGCTGAGCAGTACTTC	CAWSVPQTGARGAEQYF
15	.	TRBJ1-5	.	TRBV4-3	TGCGCCAGCAGCCAATACAGAGCTAGCAATCAGCCCCAGCATTTT	CASSQYRASNQPQHF
17	TRBD1	TRBJ2-6	few	TRBV27	TGTGCCAGCAGTTCTGAGACAGGGAGCTTTGGGGCCAACGTCCTGACTTTC	CASSSETGSFGANVLTF
13	.	TRBJ2-5	.	TRBV16	TGTGCCAGCAGCCCTAGGAGCCCCGAGACCCAGTACTTC	CASSPRSPETQYF
15	.	TRBJ2-7	.	TRBV19	TGTGCCAGTAGTATTGTCAGGGGTGGAGGCTACGAGCAGTACTTC	CASSIVRGGGYEQYF
15	TRBD1	TRBJ1-4	.	TRBV6-6	TGTGCCAGCAGTTCGACAGGGGGTACTAATGAAAAACTGTTTTTT	CASSSTGGTNEKLFF
13	TRBD1	TRBJ2-5	.	TRBV12-3/TRBV12-4	TGTGCCAGCAGCAGGGACAGGCAAGAGACCCAGTACTTC	CASSRDRQETQYF
14	.	TRBJ2-3	.	TRBV5-4	TGTGCCAGCAGCTTGGCGGGAGCGGGAGATACGCAGTATTTT	CASSLAGAGDTQYF
14	TRBD1	TRBJ2-7	.	TRBV4-3	TGCGCCAGCAGCCTCCGCACAGGGGGCTACGAGCAGTACTTC	CASSLRTGGYEQYF
12	.	TRBJ2-5	.	TRBV15	TGTGCCACCAGCAGAAACAAAGAGACCCAGTACTTC	CATSRNKETQYF
15	.	TRBJ1-6	.	TRBV10-3	TGTGCCACCACGGACCGGAGCTCCTATAATTCACCCCTCCACTTT	CATTDRSSYNSPLHF
15	TRBD2	TRBJ2-7	.	TRBV5-4	TGTGCCAGCAGCTTGGGTTCTCGGGGGGACTACGAGCAGTACTTC	CASSLGSRGDYEQYF
16	.	TRBJ1-6	.	TRBV6-5	TGTGCCAGCAGTTACTCGAAGACTACTCCCAATTCACCCCTCCACTTT	CASSYSKTTPNSPLHF
16	TRBD2	TRBJ2-1	.	TRBV7-2	TGTGCCAGCAGCACCCTTTTTTCGCGGGAGGGGAATGAGCAGTTCTTC	CASSTLFSREGNEQFF
16	.	TRBJ2-1	.	TRBV11-2	TGTGCCAGCAGCCCTAATCTAGCGCTAATCGACAATGAGCAGTTCTTC	CASSPNLALIDNEQFF
15	.	TRBJ1-1	.	TRBV29-1	TGCAGCGTCAGGCCCCGCGTAGGTAGGAACACTGAAGCTTTCTTT	CSVRPRVGRNTEAFF
15	.	TRBJ2-7	.	TRBV7-9	TGTGCCAGCAGCTTAGCGCCCCGACATTCCTACGAGCAGTACTTC	CASSLAPRHSYEQYF
13	.	TRBJ2-3	.	TRBV5-4	TGTGCCAGCAGCTTGAAGGGGACAGATACGCAGTATTTT	CASSLKGTDTQYF
15	TRBD1	TRBJ1-1	.	TRBV19	TGTGCCAGTAGCAGGGACAGGGGACCAAACACTGAAGCTTTCTTT	CASSRDRGPNTEAFF
15	TRBD1	TRBJ2-2	.	TRBV2	TGTGCCAGCAGGGCCGGGACAGGGGGGGCCGGGGAGCTGTTTTTT	CASRAGTGGAGELFF
15	.	TRBJ1-6	.	TRBV27	TGTGCCAGCAGTTTATCGGACTTTATGAATTCACCCCTCCACTTT	CASSLSDFMNSPLHF
16	TRBD2	TRBJ2-5	.	TRBV3-1/TRBV3-2	TGTGCCAGCAGCCAACGTACGGGAGGGCCGTCCGAGACCCAGTACTTC	CASSQRTGGPSETQYF
15	.	TRBJ1-5	.	TRBV5-1	TGCGCCAGCAGCTTGGGATCAGGGGCCGATCAGCCCCAGCATTTT	CASSLGSGADQPQHF
13	.	TRBJ2-1	.	TRBV6-2/TRBV6-3	TGTGCCAGCAGTTACTCCACGGCCGGTGAGCAGTTCTTC	CASSYSTAGEQFF
15	.	TRBJ2-2	.	TRBV7-2	TGTGCCAGCAGCTTAGATGTGGGCCCGGCCGGGGAGCTGTTTTTT	CASSLDVGPAGELFF
14	TRBD2	TRBJ2-1	.	TRBV6-5	TGTGCCAGCAAGTTAGCGGGGCAGGCCAATGAGCAGTTCTTC	CASKLAGQANEQFF
16	.	TRBJ1-4	.	TRBV27	TGTGCCAGCAGTTTATCACCGAGTCCGGTGAATGAAAAACTGTTTTTT	CASSLSPSPVNEKLFF
14	.	TRBJ1-2	.	TRBV6-4	TGTGCCAGCAGCCCGGGGCCGACTAACTATGGCTACACCTTC	CASSPGPTNYGYTF
14	TRBD1	TRBJ2-5	.	TRBV5-6	TGTGCCAGCAGCAATCAGGGGGCGGAAGAGACCCAGTACTTC	CASSNQGAEETQYF
13	.	TRBJ1-1	.	TRBV18	TGTGCCAGCTCACCAGGGCTGAACACTGAAGCTTTCTTT	CASSPGLNTEAFF
16	.	TRBJ1-6	.	TRBV27	TGTGCCAGCAGTTTCCTAGGCCCCGGGACTAATTCACCCCTCCACTTT	CASSFLGPGTNSPLHF